The 4 T cell receptor beta chains below were found in one sample sequenced in a study of shared clonotypes between healthy human individuals. TCRdb's table, derived via immunoSEQ multiplex PCR, lists solely in-frame clones and lacks some. The top ten hold roughly 0.13% of the sample, which has roughly 2 million clones, around 95% seen once. Sample: naive CD4+ T cells sorted from blood. Subset denoted: CD45RA+ positively selected. The receptors derive from a man aged 18-30 years in good health.

The chain has TRBV18 and TRBJ1-1; D unresolved. Germline V gives CDR1 KGHSH, CDR2 LQKENI. This CDR3 spans 14 amino acids. V was cut by 6 bases and J by 3 bases, with 14 bases left in between. CDR3 region: CASSPWAGDTEAFF. CDR3 DNA sequence: TGTGCCAGCTCCCCCTGGGCAGGCGACACTGAAGCTTTCTTT.

The V gene is TRBV18, the J gene TRBJ2-5, with TRBD2 matching over 9 bases. The CDR3 runs to 17 residues. Germline V gene data show CDR1 as KGHSH and CDR2 as LQKENI. The trim removed 2 bases at V and 5 bases at J, leaving 12 bases unmatched. The CDR3 here is CASSPSGLAGNKETQYF. The DNA for the CDR3 is TGTGCCAGCTCACCATCGGGTCTAGCGGGAAATAAGGAGACCCAGTACTTC.

CDR3 protein: CASSSGTVRNEQYF. The CDR3 nucleotides read TGTGCCAGCAGCTCGGGGACGGTTCGCAACGAGCAGTACTTC. The chain employs TRBV9 and TRBJ2-7; D could derive from TRBD1 or TRBD2 (5 bases each). Germline V gene sequence: CDR1 SGDLS, CDR2 YYNGEE. V was pared by 4 bases and J by 5 bases, with 16 bases between. The CDR3 has 14 residues.

The CDR3 nucleotides read TGTGCCAGTAGACCCCCGGGACAGATATACGAGCAGTACTTC. Its translation: CASRPPGQIYEQYF. This chain joins TRBV19 and TRBJ2-7; 7 nucleotides line up with TRBD1. The trim removed 6 bases at V and 4 bases at J, leaving 9 bases unmatched. This CDR3 comprises 14 residues. Germline lookup yields CDR1 LNHDA and CDR2 SQIVND (reference sequence). Full variable domain (outside the CDR3, taken from reference TRBV19 and TRBJ2-7): DGGITQSPKYLFRKEGQNVTLSCEQNLNHDAMYWYRQDPGQGLRLIYYSQIVNDFQKGDIAEGYSVSREKKESFPLTVTSAQKNPTAFYLCASRPPGQIYEQYFGPGTRLTVT.